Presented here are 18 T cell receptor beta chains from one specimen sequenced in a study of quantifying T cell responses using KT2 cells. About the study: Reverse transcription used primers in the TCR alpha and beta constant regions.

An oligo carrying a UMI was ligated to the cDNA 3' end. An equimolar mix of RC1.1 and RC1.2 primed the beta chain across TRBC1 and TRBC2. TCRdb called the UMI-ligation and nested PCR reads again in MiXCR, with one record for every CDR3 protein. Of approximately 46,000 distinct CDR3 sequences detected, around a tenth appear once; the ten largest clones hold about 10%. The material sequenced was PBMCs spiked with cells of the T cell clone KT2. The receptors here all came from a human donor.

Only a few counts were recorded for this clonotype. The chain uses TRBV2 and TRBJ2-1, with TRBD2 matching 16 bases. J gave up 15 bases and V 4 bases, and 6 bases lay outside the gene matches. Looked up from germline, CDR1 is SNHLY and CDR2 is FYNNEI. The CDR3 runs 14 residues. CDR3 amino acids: CASSGGTSGGAPFF. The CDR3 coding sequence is TGTGCCAGCAGTGGAGGGACTAGCGGGGGGGCACCGTTCTTC.

The CDR3 region is CASSLSIGNTGELFF. The CDR3 bases are TGTGCCAGCAGCTTATCGATAGGAAACACCGGGGAGCTGTTTTTT. This chain joins TRBV7-3 and TRBJ2-2; D gene unclear. V was trimmed by 2 bases and J by 2 bases, leaving 9 bases between them. The germline V gene encodes CDR1 SGHTA and CDR2 FQGTGA. The CDR3 loop spans 15 amino acids.

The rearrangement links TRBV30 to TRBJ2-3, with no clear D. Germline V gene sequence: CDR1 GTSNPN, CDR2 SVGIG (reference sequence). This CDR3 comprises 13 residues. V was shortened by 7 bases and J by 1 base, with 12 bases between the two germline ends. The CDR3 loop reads CAFGASGTDTQYF. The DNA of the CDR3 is TGTGCCTTCGGTGCCTCTGGCACAGATACGCAGTATTTT.

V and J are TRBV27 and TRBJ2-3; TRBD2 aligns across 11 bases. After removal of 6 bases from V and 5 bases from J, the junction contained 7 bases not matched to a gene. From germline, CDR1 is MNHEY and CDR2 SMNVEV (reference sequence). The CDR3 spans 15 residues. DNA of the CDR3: TGTGCCAGCAGCCCCATAGCGGGGGGGCAAGATACGCAGTATTTT. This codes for CASSPIAGGQDTQYF.

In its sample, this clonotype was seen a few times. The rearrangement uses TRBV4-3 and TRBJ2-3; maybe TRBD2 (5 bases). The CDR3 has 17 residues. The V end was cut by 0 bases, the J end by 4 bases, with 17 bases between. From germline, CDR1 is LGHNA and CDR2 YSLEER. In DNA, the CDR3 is TGCGCCAGCAGCCAAGATCGACGGACTTCGAGGGCAGATACGCAGTATTTT. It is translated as CASSQDRRTSRADTQYF.

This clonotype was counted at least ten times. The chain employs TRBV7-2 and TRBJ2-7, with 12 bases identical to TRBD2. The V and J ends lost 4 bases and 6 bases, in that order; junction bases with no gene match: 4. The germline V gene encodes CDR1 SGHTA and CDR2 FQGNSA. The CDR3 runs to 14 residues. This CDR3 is CASSSGTSGSEQYF. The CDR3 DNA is TGTGCCAGCAGCTCCGGGACTAGCGGGTCCGAGCAGTACTTC. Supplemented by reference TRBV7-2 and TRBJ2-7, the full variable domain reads GAGVSQSPSNKVTEKGKDVELRCDPISGHTALYWYRQSLGQGLEFLIYFQGNSAPDKSGLPSDRFSAERTGGSVSTLTIQRTQQEDSAVYLCASSSGTSGSEQYFGPGTRLTVT.

The CDR3 loop reads CASSPTVGGSDTQYF. Here the CDR3 DNA reads TGTGCCAGCAGCCCCACGGTCGGGGGTAGTGATACGCAGTATTTT. The rearrangement uses TRBV28 and TRBJ2-3, with D maybe TRBD2 (6 bases). The CDR3 runs to 15 residues. Germline V gene sequence: CDR1 MDHEN, CDR2 SYDVKM. V lost 6 bases and J 6 bases, leaving 19 bases between the germline ends.

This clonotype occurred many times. CDR3 bases: TGCAGTGCTAGGTCTAGCGGGTACGAGCAGTACTTC. Translation gives CSARSSGYEQYF. The chain joins TRBV20-1 to TRBJ2-7, with 8 bases aligning to TRBD2. Germline lookup yields CDR1 DFQATT and CDR2 SNEGSKA (reference sequence). This CDR3 spans 12 amino acids. Unmatched junction bases numbered 2, after V lost 3 bases and J lost 4 bases.

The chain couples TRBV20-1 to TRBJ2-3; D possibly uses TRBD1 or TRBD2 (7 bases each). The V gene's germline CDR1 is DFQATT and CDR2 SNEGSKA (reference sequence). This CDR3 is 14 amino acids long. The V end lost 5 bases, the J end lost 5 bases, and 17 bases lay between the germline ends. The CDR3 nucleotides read TGCAGTGCTGTCCTGCAGGGGGGGAAAGATACGCAGTATTTT. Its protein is CSAVLQGGKDTQYF.

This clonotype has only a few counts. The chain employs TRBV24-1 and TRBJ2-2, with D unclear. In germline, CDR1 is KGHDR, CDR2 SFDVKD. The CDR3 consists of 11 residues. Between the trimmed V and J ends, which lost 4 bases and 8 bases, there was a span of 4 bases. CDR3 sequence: CATSEAGELFF. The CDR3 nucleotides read TGTGCCACCAGTGAGGCTGGGGAGCTGTTTTTT.

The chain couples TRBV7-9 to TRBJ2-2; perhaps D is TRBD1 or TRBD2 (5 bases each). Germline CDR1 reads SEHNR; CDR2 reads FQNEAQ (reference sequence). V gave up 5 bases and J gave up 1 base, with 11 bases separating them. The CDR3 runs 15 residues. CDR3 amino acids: CASSRDGMNTGELFF. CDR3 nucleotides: TGTGCCAGCAGCCGGGACGGAATGAACACCGGGGAGCTGTTTTTT.

The chain's CDR3 is CSARQGVNSPLHF. DNA for the CDR3: TGCAGTGCTCGACAGGGTGTGAATTCACCCCTCCACTTT. This chain links TRBV20-1 with TRBJ1-6; TRBD1 matches 7 bases. J lost 7 bases, V lost 5 bases, and 5 bases had no gene match. This CDR3 contains 13 residues. Germline CDR1 DFQATT, CDR2 SNEGSKA (reference sequence).

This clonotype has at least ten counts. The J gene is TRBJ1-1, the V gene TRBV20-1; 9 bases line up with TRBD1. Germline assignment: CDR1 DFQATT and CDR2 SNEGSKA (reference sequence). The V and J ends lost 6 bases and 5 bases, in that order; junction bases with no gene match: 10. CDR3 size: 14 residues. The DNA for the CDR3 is TGCAGTGCGGAGAAACAGGGGGCGATTACTGAAGCTTTCTTT. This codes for CSAEKQGAITEAFF.

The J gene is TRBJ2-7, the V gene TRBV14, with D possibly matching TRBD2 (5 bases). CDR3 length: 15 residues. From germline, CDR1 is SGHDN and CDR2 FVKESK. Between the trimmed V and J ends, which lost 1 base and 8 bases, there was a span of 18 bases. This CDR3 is CASSQAATRLAKQYF. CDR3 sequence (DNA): TGTGCCAGCAGCCAAGCCGCCACACGCCTAGCCAAGCAGTACTTC. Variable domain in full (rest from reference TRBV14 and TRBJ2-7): EAGVTQFPSHSVIEKGQTVTLRCDPISGHDNLYWYRRVMGKEIKFLLHFVKESKQDESGMPNNRFLAERTGGTYSTLKVQPAELEDSGVYFCASSQAATRLAKQYFGPGTRLTVT.

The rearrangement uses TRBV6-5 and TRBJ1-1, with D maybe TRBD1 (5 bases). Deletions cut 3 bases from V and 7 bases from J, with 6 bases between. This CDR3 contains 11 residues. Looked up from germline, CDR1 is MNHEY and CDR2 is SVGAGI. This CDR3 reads CASSYGGEAFF. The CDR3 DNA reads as TGTGCCAGCAGTTATGGGGGTGAAGCTTTCTTT.

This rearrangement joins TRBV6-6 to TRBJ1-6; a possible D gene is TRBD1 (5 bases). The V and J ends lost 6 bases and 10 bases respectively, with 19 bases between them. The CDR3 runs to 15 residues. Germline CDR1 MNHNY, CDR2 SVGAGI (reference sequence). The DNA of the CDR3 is TGTGCCAGCAGCCTCGCCAAAGGGACCGCATCACCCCTCCACTTT. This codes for CASSLAKGTASPLHF.

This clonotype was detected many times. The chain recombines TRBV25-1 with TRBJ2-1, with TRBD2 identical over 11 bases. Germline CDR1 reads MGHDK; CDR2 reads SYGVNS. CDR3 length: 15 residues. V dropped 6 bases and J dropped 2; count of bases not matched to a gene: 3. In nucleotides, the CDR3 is TGTGCCAGCAGCATAGCGGGAGGGACCTACAATGAGCAGTTCTTC. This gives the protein CASSIAGGTYNEQFF.

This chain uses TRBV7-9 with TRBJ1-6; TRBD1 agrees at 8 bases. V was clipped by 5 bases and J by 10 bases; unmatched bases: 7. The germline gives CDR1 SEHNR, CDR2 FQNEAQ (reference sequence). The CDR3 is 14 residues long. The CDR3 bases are TGTGCCAGCAGCCCGGACAGGGCAACATCACCCCTCCACTTT. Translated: CASSPDRATSPLHF.